This TCR beta chain was sequenced during a study of T cell responses to AZD1222 COVID-19 vaccine. Whole-study context: Timing groups of about 4 and about 12 weeks for second doses were pooled.

Clones were sequenced by immunoSEQ multiplex PCR, and TCRdb holds only the in-frame ones, with some missing. The sample holds 150,000 to 200,000 clones, 70% to 90% seen once. With 3 bases clipped from V and 7 bases from J, the junction kept 2 bases outside the gene matches. The CDR3 covers 14 residues. Per the germline V gene, CDR1 is SGHNT and CDR2 is YYREEE (reference sequence). Concerning this clone itself: Antigen unknown.

Whole-study findings and limits: Repertoire samples came only from after the peak T cell response.

The sequenced sample was peripheral blood, obtained on day 0 of AZD1222 vaccination. The TCR comes from an adult in good health. The chain couples TRBV5-4 to TRBJ2-7; 15 positions agree with TRBD2. As DNA, the CDR3 is TGTGCCAGCAGCTGGGGACTAGCGGGGGGTGAGCAGTACTTC. Translated: CASSWGLAGGEQYF.